One sample yielded the 20 T cell receptor beta chains listed below, sequenced in a study of shared clonotypes between healthy human individuals. Profiling relied on immunoSEQ multiplex PCR, and the TCRdb table lists in-frame clones only, not all of them. Of 2,500,000 or so clones in the sample, roughly nine tenths were seen once. Sequencing used naive CD4+ T cells sorted from blood. Subset meaning: CD45RA+ positively selected. Receptors were obtained from a man aged 18 to 30 in good health.

This clone was seen a few times. J is TRBJ1-1 and V is TRBV30, with D possibly matching TRBD1 (5 bases). The V gene lost 5 bases and the J gene lost 4 bases, with 17 bases spanning the gap. CDR3 length equals 14 residues. Germline assignment: CDR1 GTSNPN and CDR2 SVGIG (reference sequence). The CDR3 DNA sequence: TGTGCCTGGGTTAGGACACGGAGCGTCACTGAAGCTTTCTTT. Its protein product is CAWVRTRSVTEAFF.

The V gene is TRBV7-2, the J gene TRBJ2-1; D is ambiguous. Germline assignment: CDR1 SGHTA and CDR2 FQGNSA. The CDR3 is made up of 13 amino acids. Trimming stripped 2 bases from V and 9 bases from J, with 11 bases between. The CDR3 sequence: CASSLRHLSEQFF. The DNA of the CDR3 is TGTGCCAGCAGCTTAAGACATCTCAGTGAGCAGTTCTTC.

This CDR3 reads CASSPTGRGAAPLHF. The CDR3 nucleotides read TGTGCCAGCAGCCCCACAGGGAGGGGGGCCGCACCCCTCCACTTT. The chain links TRBV7-3 to TRBJ1-6; D is possibly TRBD1 (6 bases). The CDR3 has 15 amino acids. V lost 5 bases and J lost 11, with 19 bases in between. Germline lookup yields CDR1 SGHTA and CDR2 FQGTGA.

This chain uses TRBV6-1 with TRBJ2-7, with a weak D call TRBD1 (6 bases). Germline V gives CDR1 MNHNS, CDR2 SASEGT. The CDR3 extends over 14 amino acids. Trimming pared 10 bases from V and 2 bases from J, leaving 18 bases between. Written as DNA, the CDR3 is TGTGCCACCTCCCAGACAGGAACAACCTACGAGCAGTACTTC. This sequence encodes CATSQTGTTYEQYF.

Notes on this clone: Other DNA variants within this sample encode the same CDR3. The V call is TRBV5-6, the J call TRBJ2-1; the D gene could be TRBD1 or TRBD2 (5 bases each). The CDR3 spans 15 residues. Trimming took 2 bases from V and 0 from J, leaving 9 bases between them. Germline values: CDR1 SGHDT, CDR2 YYEEEE. CDR3 amino acids: CASSFRGASYNEQFF. The CDR3, as DNA: TGTGCCAGCAGCTTTAGAGGGGCCTCCTACAATGAGCAGTTCTTC.

The CDR3 loop is CASSPPWSTGWDTQYF. CDR3 sequence (DNA): TGTGCCAGCTCACCACCGTGGTCGACAGGCTGGGATACGCAGTATTTT. This chain joins TRBV18 and TRBJ2-3; possible D gene TRBD1, 6 bases. Deletions cut 0 bases from V and 6 bases from J, with 16 bases between. The V gene's germline CDR1 is KGHSH and CDR2 LQKENI. This CDR3 is 16 amino acids long.

The count of this clone is one. V gene TRBV6-1 combines with J gene TRBJ1-2; maybe TRBD1 (5 bases). Trimming removed 7 bases at V and 8 bases at J, with 14 bases between. This CDR3 spans 12 amino acids. Looked up from germline, CDR1 is MNHNS and CDR2 is SASEGT. DNA of the CDR3: TGTGCCAGCATGGGACCGAACTGGGGCTACACCTTC. It codes for CASMGPNWGYTF.

The chain is built from TRBV19 and TRBJ1-5; D gene unclear. Trimming shortened V by 5 bases and J by 8 bases, and 13 bases separated the two germline ends. Germline V CDR1 and CDR2: LNHDA, SQIVND (reference sequence). CDR3 length: 13 residues. The CDR3 DNA reads as TGTGCCAGTAGTCACGGGATGTTGGAGCCCCAGCATTTT. This sequence encodes CASSHGMLEPQHF.

V usage is TRBV10-3 and J usage is TRBJ2-7; 11 bases are shared with TRBD2. This CDR3 region has 16 residues. The germline V gene has CDR1 ENHRY and CDR2 SYGVKD. The ends lost 3 bases at V and 2 bases at J; junction bases unmatched: 6. CDR3 bases: TGTGCCATCAGTGATCCGACTAGCGGGACTACCTACGAGCAGTACTTC. Encoded protein: CAISDPTSGTTYEQYF.

This clone was recorded once. This rearrangement joins TRBV16 to TRBJ2-7; a weak D match, TRBD2 (6 bases). V was trimmed by 1 base and J by 5 bases, leaving 12 bases between them. Germline assignment: CDR1 KGHSY and CDR2 FQNENV. This CDR3 region has 14 residues. CDR3 protein: CASSQWAAGHEQYF. The CDR3 DNA is TGTGCCAGCAGCCAATGGGCAGCGGGCCACGAGCAGTACTTC. Variable domain in full (rest from reference TRBV16 and TRBJ2-7): GEEVAQTPKHLVRGEGQKAKLYCAPIKGHSYVFWYQQVLKNEFKFLISFQNENVFDETGMPKERFSAKCLPNSPCSLEIQATKLEDSAVYFCASSQWAAGHEQYFGPGTRLTVT.

This rearrangement joins TRBV7-9 to TRBJ2-1; TRBD1 matches at 7 bases. CDR1 is SEHNR, CDR2 FQNEAQ, per germline (reference sequence). This CDR3 is 15 amino acids long. Trimming cost V 5 bases and J 6 bases; bases outside gene matches: 10. The chain's CDR3 is CASSIRQGGFNEQFF. CDR3 bases: TGTGCCAGCAGCATACGACAGGGTGGATTCAATGAGCAGTTCTTC.

The V and J genes are TRBV10-2 and TRBJ1-1, with a possible D match to TRBD1 (5 bases). V gave up 3 bases and J gave up 5 bases, with 19 bases separating them. The germline V gene has CDR1 WSHSY and CDR2 SAAADI. CDR3 length: 16 residues. The CDR3 spells CASSDNRQTNRTEAFF. The CDR3 DNA sequence: TGCGCCAGCAGTGACAACCGACAGACGAATAGGACTGAAGCTTTCTTT.

This clone appeared a few times. This chain uses TRBV28 with TRBJ1-5, with D perhaps TRBD1 (5 bases). The V end was cut by 1 base, the J end by 3 bases, with 7 bases between. There are 14 residues in the CDR3. Germline V gene data show CDR1 as MDHEN and CDR2 as SYDVKM. The chain's CDR3 is CASSLFRDNQPQHF. For the CDR3, the DNA is TGTGCCAGCAGTTTATTCAGGGACAATCAGCCCCAGCATTTT.

The V and J genes are TRBV2 and TRBJ2-5, with D maybe TRBD1 (6 bases). The length of the CDR3 is 15 residues. Trimming removed 1 base from V and 5 bases from J, with 14 bases in between. Germline V gene sequence: CDR1 SNHLY, CDR2 FYNNEI. The CDR3 DNA sequence: TGTGCCAGCAGTGAAGATCGCCAGAGGGGGGAGACCCAGTACTTC. The encoded protein is CASSEDRQRGETQYF. Full variable domain (missing parts from reference TRBV2 and TRBJ2-5): EPEVTQTPSHQVTQMGQEVILRCVPISNHLYFYWYRQILGQKVEFLVSFYNNEISEKSEIFDDQFSVERPDGSNFTLKIRSTKLEDSAMYFCASSEDRQRGETQYFGPGTRLLVL.

The V and J genes are TRBV19 and TRBJ2-3, with D possibly matching TRBD1 (6 bases). CDR1 and CDR2 (germline): LNHDA, SQIVND (reference sequence). V lost 5 bases and J 0 bases, leaving 9 bases between the germline ends. The CDR3 has 14 amino acids. CDR3 coding DNA: TGTGCCAGTAGTCGGGACACCAGCACAGATACGCAGTATTTT. This translates into CASSRDTSTDTQYF.

V usage is TRBV19 and J usage is TRBJ1-1, with D tentatively TRBD1 (6 bases). The V end was cut by 6 bases, the J end by 0 bases, with 11 bases between. The CDR3 has 14 amino acids. Germline V lookup: CDR1 LNHDA, CDR2 SQIVND (reference sequence). This chain's CDR3 is CASSDRFMNTEAFF. CDR3 nucleotides: TGTGCCAGTAGCGACAGGTTCATGAACACTGAAGCTTTCTTT.

This chain connects TRBV5-1 to TRBJ2-7; 10 bases are a match to TRBD2. The germline V gene has CDR1 SGHRS and CDR2 YFSETQ. The CDR3 is made up of 14 amino acids. V dropped 6 bases and J dropped 6; count of bases not matched to a gene: 9. DNA for the CDR3: TGCGCCAGCAAACACACAGCGGGAGGGTCCGAGCAGTACTTC. Amino acids: CASKHTAGGSEQYF.

This chain connects TRBV10-3 to TRBJ1-1; D is ambiguous. The CDR3 loop spans 12 amino acids. V gave up 3 bases and J gave up 5 bases, with 7 bases separating them. The germline V gene encodes CDR1 ENHRY and CDR2 SYGVKD. DNA of the CDR3: TGTGCCATCAGTGAATTGTTGACTGAAGCTTTCTTT. Protein: CAISELLTEAFF.

V usage is TRBV27 and J usage is TRBJ2-2; weak D call: TRBD1 (6 bases). Trimming removed 8 bases at V and 0 bases at J, with 16 bases between. The CDR3 is 16 residues long. CDR1 is MNHEY and CDR2 is SMNVEV in the germline V gene (reference sequence). This chain's CDR3 is CASRTSGQTNTGELFF. The CDR3 DNA reads as TGTGCCAGCCGCACCTCGGGACAAACGAACACCGGGGAGCTGTTTTTT.

The chain is built from TRBV10-3 and TRBJ2-1; 7 bases fit TRBD2. The CDR3 sequence is 15 residues long. Trimming at V came to 4 bases and at J to 3 bases, leaving 6 bases not matched to a gene. In germline, CDR1 is ENHRY, CDR2 SYGVKD. The CDR3 spells CAISGPLADYNEQFF. CDR3 nucleotide sequence: TGTGCCATCAGTGGTCCCCTAGCGGACTACAATGAGCAGTTCTTC.